Listed below are T cell receptor beta chains from one sample, sequenced in a study of PD-1 blockade in classical Hodgkin lymphoma. TCRdb's table, derived via immunoSEQ multiplex PCR, lists solely in-frame clones and lacks some. In the table there are over 60,000 clones, 71% of which are singletons. The input for sequencing was peripheral blood mononuclear cells (PBMCs), taken before the second cycle of nivolumab. Every receptor here comes from a human donor with classical Hodgkin lymphoma. Both conserved end residues are part of each CDR3. A D gene is named only where the DNA matches it firmly. Clone size is stated in some rows and not others, as once, few, many or a class when expanded.

J gene: TRBJ2-5; D gene: .; clone size: .; V gene: TRBV2; CDR3 protein: CASSEIEETQYF; CDR3 DNA: TGTGCCAGCAGTGAAATAGAAGAGACCCAGTACTTC
J gene: TRBJ2-2; D gene: .; clone size: few; V gene: TRBV27; CDR3 protein: CASSLAGWGELFF; CDR3 DNA: TGTGCCAGCAGTTTGGCAGGGTGGGGGGAGCTGTTTTTT
J gene: TRBJ2-1; D gene: TRBD1; clone size: .; V gene: TRBV5-1; CDR3 protein: CASSLTNSGQGNEQFF; CDR3 DNA: TGCGCCAGCAGCTTGACCAACTCGGGACAGGGCAATGAGCAGTTCTTC
J gene: TRBJ2-2; D gene: .; clone size: .; V gene: TRBV9; CDR3 protein: CASSVDSHGELFF; CDR3 DNA: TGTGCCAGCAGCGTTGATAGTCACGGGGAGCTGTTTTTT
J gene: TRBJ1-1; D gene: .; clone size: .; V gene: TRBV30; CDR3 protein: CAWSPTTALRLGAFF; CDR3 DNA: TGTGCCTGGAGTCCCACCACGGCTCTCAGGCTTGGAGCTTTCTTT
J gene: TRBJ2-5; D gene: TRBD2; clone size: .; V gene: TRBV6-6; CDR3 protein: CASSGRGYTLETQYF; CDR3 DNA: TGTGCCAGCAGCGGGAGGGGGTACACTCTCGAGACCCAGTACTTC
J gene: TRBJ2-1; D gene: .; clone size: .; V gene: TRBV9; CDR3 protein: CASSVGAGSSYNEQFF; CDR3 DNA: TGTGCCAGCAGCGTAGGTGCGGGTAGCTCCTACAATGAGCAGTTCTTC
J gene: TRBJ2-2; D gene: .; clone size: .; V gene: TRBV19; CDR3 protein: CATYSGYSRTGELFF; CDR3 DNA: TGTGCCACATATAGCGGTTACAGTCGCACCGGGGAGCTGTTTTTT
J gene: TRBJ1-4; D gene: .; clone size: .; V gene: TRBV15; CDR3 protein: CATSQWVTKEKLFF; CDR3 DNA: TGTGCCACCAGCCAATGGGTGACGAAAGAAAAACTGTTTTTT
J gene: TRBJ1-6; D gene: .; clone size: .; V gene: TRBV15; CDR3 protein: CATSRDRTASSPLHF; CDR3 DNA: TGTGCCACCAGCAGAGATAGGACAGCATCTTCACCCCTCCACTTT
J gene: TRBJ1-1; D gene: .; clone size: .; V gene: TRBV25-1; CDR3 protein: CASTIRTEAFF; CDR3 DNA: TGTGCCAGCACCATAAGGACTGAAGCTTTCTTT
J gene: TRBJ2-5; D gene: .; clone size: .; V gene: TRBV6-5; CDR3 protein: CASRTTQAQYF; CDR3 DNA: TGTGCCAGCAGGACGACCCAGGCCCAGTACTTC
J gene: TRBJ2-1; D gene: .; clone size: medium-sized; V gene: TRBV11-2; CDR3 protein: CASSGLNEQFF; CDR3 DNA: TGTGCCAGCAGCGGTCTCAATGAGCAGTTCTTC
J gene: TRBJ2-1; D gene: TRBD1; clone size: .; V gene: TRBV19; CDR3 protein: CASSFSGTGLGDEQFF; CDR3 DNA: TGTGCCAGTAGTTTTTCCGGGACAGGGCTGGGAGATGAGCAGTTCTTC
J gene: TRBJ2-7; D gene: TRBD1; clone size: .; V gene: TRBV5-5; CDR3 protein: CASSFGTGIYEQYF; CDR3 DNA: TGTGCCAGCAGCTTCGGGACAGGAATTTACGAGCAGTACTTC
J gene: TRBJ2-7; D gene: .; clone size: .; V gene: TRBV21-1; CDR3 protein: CASSSKRGTPYEQYF; CDR3 DNA: TGTGCCAGCAGCTCTAAGAGGGGGACGCCCTACGAGCAGTACTTC
J gene: TRBJ2-1; D gene: .; clone size: .; V gene: TRBV6-5; CDR3 protein: CASTPTNTRSEQFF; CDR3 DNA: TGTGCCAGCACCCCGACTAACACTAGATCGGAGCAGTTCTTC
J gene: TRBJ1-5; D gene: TRBD1; clone size: .; V gene: TRBV28; CDR3 protein: CASRSTGNQPQHF; CDR3 DNA: TGTGCCAGCAGGTCGACAGGGAACCAGCCCCAGCATTTT
J gene: TRBJ1-2; D gene: .; clone size: .; V gene: TRBV6-5; CDR3 protein: CASSAGSNYGYTF; CDR3 DNA: TGTGCCAGCAGCGCCGGATCTAACTATGGCTACACCTTC
J gene: TRBJ1-2; D gene: TRBD1; clone size: .; V gene: TRBV5-1; CDR3 protein: CASSLSGQGYGYTF; CDR3 DNA: TGCGCCAGCAGCTTGTCGGGACAGGGCTATGGCTACACCTTC
J gene: TRBJ2-7; D gene: TRBD2; clone size: .; V gene: TRBV5-1; CDR3 protein: CASSVGGSGEQYF; CDR3 DNA: TGCGCCAGCAGCGTCGGGGGGAGTGGCGAGCAGTACTTC
J gene: TRBJ2-5; D gene: .; clone size: few; V gene: TRBV27; CDR3 protein: CASSFVRTTQETQYF; CDR3 DNA: TGTGCCAGCAGTTTTGTCAGGACAACCCAAGAGACCCAGTACTTC
J gene: TRBJ1-4; D gene: .; clone size: .; V gene: TRBV28; CDR3 protein: CASMGGGTEKLFF; CDR3 DNA: TGTGCCAGCATGGGGGGCGGGACTGAAAAACTGTTTTTT
J gene: TRBJ2-1; D gene: TRBD2; clone size: few; V gene: TRBV11-3; CDR3 protein: CASSLTSGSRGEQFF; CDR3 DNA: TGTGCCAGCAGCTTGACTAGCGGGAGTCGCGGTGAGCAGTTCTTC
J gene: TRBJ2-5; D gene: TRBD1; clone size: once; V gene: TRBV6-1; CDR3 protein: CASSEASPGTGRRGQYF; CDR3 DNA: TGTGCCAGCAGTGAAGCGTCCCCCGGGACAGGGAGAAGGGGCCAGTACTTC
J gene: TRBJ1-1; D gene: TRBD1; clone size: .; V gene: TRBV18; CDR3 protein: CASTRTGLGENTEAFF; CDR3 DNA: TGTGCCAGCACACGGACAGGGCTTGGGGAGAACACTGAAGCTTTCTTT
J gene: TRBJ1-2; D gene: .; clone size: .; V gene: TRBV4-2; CDR3 protein: CASSPPREAVNYGYTF; CDR3 DNA: TGTGCCAGCAGCCCCCCCCGGGAGGCTGTTAACTATGGCTACACCTTC
J gene: TRBJ2-1; D gene: .; clone size: .; V gene: TRBV5-1; CDR3 protein: CASSLVAVSSYNEQFF; CDR3 DNA: TGCGCCAGCAGCTTGGTGGCGGTAAGCTCCTACAATGAGCAGTTCTTC
J gene: TRBJ2-1; D gene: .; clone size: .; V gene: TRBV27; CDR3 protein: CASTLSGRYNEQFF; CDR3 DNA: TGTGCCAGCACACTATCAGGGAGATACAATGAGCAGTTCTTC
J gene: TRBJ2-3; D gene: TRBD2; clone size: few; V gene: TRBV7-6; CDR3 protein: CASSLGTSGGVSDTQYF; CDR3 DNA: TGTGCCAGCAGCTTAGGGACTAGCGGGGGGGTATCGGATACGCAGTATTTT
J gene: TRBJ2-2; D gene: TRBD2; clone size: once; V gene: TRBV11-2; CDR3 protein: CASSPMGGGNTGELFF; CDR3 DNA: TGTGCCAGCAGCCCCATGGGCGGGGGGAACACCGGGGAGCTGTTTTTT
J gene: TRBJ2-7; D gene: TRBD1; clone size: few; V gene: TRBV2; CDR3 protein: CASSELGQGDEQYF; CDR3 DNA: TGTGCCAGCAGTGAATTAGGACAGGGTGACGAGCAGTACTTC
J gene: TRBJ1-1; D gene: .; clone size: .; V gene: TRBV27; CDR3 protein: CASSLRAGANTEAFF; CDR3 DNA: TGTGCCAGCAGTTTGAGGGCAGGGGCGAACACTGAAGCTTTCTTT
J gene: TRBJ2-7; D gene: .; clone size: .; V gene: TRBV28; CDR3 protein: CASNDRNSYEQYF; CDR3 DNA: TGTGCCAGCAACGACAGGAACTCCTACGAGCAGTACTTC
J gene: TRBJ2-7; D gene: TRBD2; clone size: .; V gene: TRBV27; CDR3 protein: CASSAGLAGALGSEQYF; CDR3 DNA: TGTGCCAGCAGTGCGGGACTAGCGGGAGCCCTTGGATCCGAGCAGTACTTC
J gene: TRBJ1-4; D gene: .; clone size: .; V gene: TRBV6-1; CDR3 protein: CASSHRDTNEKLFF; CDR3 DNA: TGTGCCAGCAGTCACCGGGACACAAATGAAAAACTGTTTTTT
J gene: TRBJ1-1; D gene: .; clone size: .; V gene: TRBV11-3; CDR3 protein: CASSLVVTRGTRAEAFF; CDR3 DNA: TGTGCCAGCAGCTTAGTTGTTACGCGGGGGACCCGCGCTGAAGCTTTCTTT